The 27 T cell receptor beta chains below come from one sample, sequenced in a study of T cells in Graves' hyperthyroidism and ophthalmopathy. The CDR3 regions of TCR beta were amplified from RNA transcripts. TCR CDR3 underwent first-round RT-PCR with the HTBI primer set. In TCRdb, the multiplex PCR reads were re-called with MiXCR into one record per CDR3 protein. The table has about 210,000 distinct CDR3 sequences, 15% to 20% seen once. Source material: blood. These receptors were obtained from a man between 50 and 59 years old with Graves' hyperthyroidism.

The table lists this clonotype with many counts. This chain uses TRBV28 with TRBJ1-2; TRBD1 might be the D (5 bases). CDR3 length equals 16 residues. V dropped 7 bases and J dropped 0 bases, with 18 bases sitting between them. Germline V gene lookup returns CDR1 MDHEN and CDR2 SYDVKM. The CDR3 spells CASIESPPTANYGYTF. The CDR3 DNA is TGTGCCAGCATCGAAAGCCCACCGACAGCTAACTATGGCTACACCTTC.

The rearrangement joins TRBV20-1 to TRBJ2-3; 7 bases match TRBD2. The V gene end was trimmed by 6 bases and the J gene end by 7 bases; junction bases not matched to a gene: 19. The CDR3 loop spans 16 amino acids. Germline V gives CDR1 DFQATT, CDR2 SNEGSKA (reference sequence). CDR3 DNA: TGCAGTGCCAGGGCTAGCGGAGGGGAGGCGAGGAATACGCAGTATTTT. This codes for CSARASGGEARNTQYF.

At least ten counts were recorded for this clonotype. The chain carries TRBV7-2 and TRBJ1-2; weak D call: TRBD1 (5 bases). CDR3 size: 12 residues. V lost 4 bases to trimming and J lost 8 bases, with 11 bases between them. The germline CDR1 and CDR2 sequences are SGHTA and FQGNSA. This CDR3 is CASSSGRTGYTF. The DNA for the CDR3 is TGTGCCAGCAGCTCGGGACGGACCGGCTACACCTTC.

The sample holds many counts of this clonotype. The J gene is TRBJ2-7, the V gene TRBV7-9; no clear D gene. This CDR3 is built from 12 residues. V was trimmed by 5 bases and J by 4 bases, leaving 9 bases between them. Germline V lookup: CDR1 SEHNR, CDR2 FQNEAQ (reference sequence). In nucleotides, the CDR3 is TGTGCCAGCAGCAATTCTGGGTACGAGCAGTACTTC. This codes for CASSNSGYEQYF. Looking up the rest from reference TRBV7-9 and TRBJ2-7 gives the full variable domain: DTGVSQNPRHKITKRGQNVTFRCDPISEHNRLYWYRQTLGQGPEFLTYFQNEAQLEKSRLLSDRFSAERPKGSFSTLEIQRTEQGDSAMYLCASSNSGYEQYFGPGTRLTVT.

This chain links TRBV11-3 with TRBJ2-3; 7 bases agree with TRBD1. V trimming: 4 bases; J trimming: 0 bases; junction bases outside the gene matches: 4. Germline V CDR1 and CDR2: SGHNT, YENEEA. This CDR3 spans 15 amino acids. CDR3 DNA sequence: TGTGCCAGCAGCTCCAAGGGGGCTAGCACAGATACGCAGTATTTT. As protein: CASSSKGASTDTQYF.

The genes are TRBV5-1 and TRBJ2-2; TRBD1 matches at 7 bases. V trimming: 0 bases; J trimming: 0 bases; junction bases outside the gene matches: 2. Looked up from germline, CDR1 is SGHRS and CDR2 is YFSETQ. There are 16 residues in the CDR3. The CDR3 DNA is TGCGCCAGCAGCTTGGGACAGGGAACGAACACCGGGGAGCTGTTTTTT. Amino acid sequence: CASSLGQGTNTGELFF.

The CDR3 sequence: CASSPRQGADTEAFF. The CDR3 nucleotides read TGTGCCAGCTCACCAAGACAGGGGGCGGACACTGAAGCTTTCTTT. The chain joins TRBV18 to TRBJ1-1; 10 bases agree with TRBD1. The CDR3 length is 15 residues. Germline CDR1 is KGHSH and CDR2 is LQKENI. The junction had 3 bases not matched to a gene; V was cut back by 2 bases and J by 3 bases.

This clonotype appeared a few times. The chain has TRBV2 and TRBJ1-1, with D perhaps matching TRBD1 (6 bases). The CDR3 is 13 residues long. CDR1 and CDR2 from the germline V gene are SNHLY and FYNNEI. V was trimmed by 2 bases and J by 11 bases, leaving 15 bases between them. CDR3 in DNA: TGTGCCAGCAGTGAAAGCGTCAGGGGAGTTGCTTTCTTT. Protein sequence: CASSESVRGVAFF.

The chain links TRBV7-9 to TRBJ2-2; 7 bases are shared with TRBD2. Germline loops: CDR1 SEHNR, CDR2 FQNEAQ (reference sequence). The CDR3 has 16 residues. V was clipped by 7 bases and J by 6 bases; unmatched bases: 14. CDR3 coding DNA: TGTGCCAGCAAGCGGGACGCAGGGTGGTCGCCCGGGGAGCTGTTTTTT. Translated, it gives CASKRDAGWSPGELFF.

This clonotype was picked up many times. The chain combines TRBV7-8 with TRBJ2-7, with 7 bases that match TRBD2. V trimming: 5 bases; J trimming: 6 bases; junction bases outside the gene matches: 7. Per germline, CDR1 SGHVS and CDR2 FQNEAQ. The CDR3 runs 13 residues. As DNA, the CDR3 is TGTGCCAGCAGCCCCCTCCCGGGGGGCGAGCAGTACTTC. Translating it yields CASSPLPGGEQYF.

V is TRBV20-1 and J is TRBJ1-2; D is uncertain. Trimming pared 6 bases from V and 0 bases from J, leaving 11 bases between. The CDR3 is made up of 13 amino acids. The V gene's germline CDR1 is DFQATT and CDR2 SNEGSKA (reference sequence). CDR3 sequence reads: CSARTASNYGYTF. For the CDR3, the DNA is TGCAGTGCCAGGACGGCATCTAACTATGGCTACACCTTC.

In its sample, this clonotype was seen many times. This sequence joins TRBV2 and TRBJ2-5; D call uncertain. Germline V lookup: CDR1 SNHLY, CDR2 FYNNEI. Between the trimmed V and J ends, which lost 5 bases and 5 bases, there was a span of 3 bases. This CDR3 is built from 10 residues. CDR3 residues: CASSLETQYF. In nucleotides, the CDR3 is TGTGCCAGCAGTTTGGAGACCCAGTACTTC.

V is TRBV5-1 and J is TRBJ2-3, with no clear D. The CDR3 consists of 15 residues. From germline, CDR1 is SGHRS and CDR2 YFSETQ. V was pared by 2 bases and J by 0 bases, with 10 bases between. CDR3 DNA sequence: TGCGCCAGCAGCTTCAACGGGCAGAGCACAGATACGCAGTATTTT. It yields the protein CASSFNGQSTDTQYF.

V gene TRBV28 combines with J gene TRBJ1-1; TRBD1 matches at 8 bases. From germline, CDR1 is MDHEN and CDR2 SYDVKM. The V gene end was trimmed by 6 bases and the J gene end by 2 bases; junction bases not matched to a gene: 11. The CDR3 sequence is 16 residues long. CDR3 protein: CASSRTQGGKNTEAFF. The CDR3 DNA follows: TGTGCCAGCAGCCGGACACAGGGGGGGAAAAACACTGAAGCTTTCTTT.

V is TRBV6-2 or TRBV6-3 and J is TRBJ2-5; tentatively, D is TRBD2 (7 bases). V lost 2 bases and J lost 2, with 18 bases in between. CDR1 is MNHEY and CDR2 is SVGEGT in the germline V gene. The CDR3 totals 17 residues. The CDR3 here is CASSYAGASSLQETQYF. The CDR3 nucleotides are TGTGCCAGCAGTTACGCGGGGGCTAGCAGCCTTCAAGAGACCCAGTACTTC.

This clonotype occurred many times. The chain carries TRBV28 and TRBJ1-4; a possible D gene is TRBD1 (6 bases). V was clipped by 5 bases and J by 6 bases, with 16 bases between them. In germline, CDR1 is MDHEN, CDR2 SYDVKM. This CDR3 is built from 15 residues. The CDR3 loop reads CASSKTLGTHEKLFF. The CDR3 nucleotides are TGTGCCAGCAGTAAAACACTCGGGACACATGAAAAACTGTTTTTT.

This clonotype has ten or more counts. The chain has TRBV7-9 and TRBJ2-5; the D is unclear. The CDR3 sequence is 12 residues long. V lost 1 base and J lost 5, with 5 bases in between. CDR1 is SEHNR, CDR2 FQNEAQ, per germline (reference sequence). CDR3 region: CASSLGVETQYF. The CDR3 coding sequence is TGTGCCAGCAGCTTAGGTGTCGAGACCCAGTACTTC.

This chain joins TRBV6-1 and TRBJ1-3, with D hard to call. V lost 7 bases to trimming and J lost 0 bases, with 16 bases between them. Per the germline V gene, CDR1 is MNHNS and CDR2 is SASEGT. The CDR3 totals 16 residues. As DNA, the CDR3 is TGTGCCAGCAAACACACCTATCTAAGCTCTGGAAACACCATATATTTT. It translates to CASKHTYLSSGNTIYF.

This clonotype was seen a handful of times. This chain connects TRBV2 to TRBJ2-2, with D hard to call. The germline gives CDR1 SNHLY, CDR2 FYNNEI. V was cut by 1 base and J by 1 base, with 7 bases left in between. CDR3 size: 15 residues. CDR3 DNA sequence: TGTGCCAGCAGTGAAGGGCAAAAGAACACCGGGGAGCTGTTTTTT. It encodes CASSEGQKNTGELFF.

This chain links TRBV7-2 with TRBJ2-3, with a weak D call TRBD1 (5 bases). CDR1 is SGHTA, CDR2 FQGNSA, per germline. V was cut by 5 bases and J by 5 bases, with 11 bases left in between. The CDR3 runs 13 residues. CDR3 DNA sequence: TGTGCCAGCAGCCTCCTCAGGGTAGATACGCAGTATTTT. Translation gives CASSLLRVDTQYF.

This clonotype was found a few times. The rearrangement joins TRBV11-3 to TRBJ2-2, with D perhaps matching TRBD1 or TRBD2 (5 bases each). The CDR3 consists of 16 residues. V lost 0 bases and J 0 bases, leaving 8 bases between the germline ends. The germline V gene has CDR1 SGHNT and CDR2 YENEEA. The CDR3 spells CASSLDLGPNTGELFF. The CDR3 DNA reads as TGTGCCAGCAGCTTAGATCTGGGACCGAACACCGGGGAGCTGTTTTTT.

This chain links TRBV5-1 with TRBJ1-2; D ambiguous. This CDR3 spans 12 amino acids. CDR1 SGHRS and CDR2 YFSETQ come from the germline V gene. The ends were cut back, 0 bases at V and 2 bases at J, with 2 bases in the middle. This CDR3 reads CASSLGNYGYTF. CDR3 nucleotides: TGCGCCAGCAGCTTGGGGAACTATGGCTACACCTTC. The complete variable domain, with remaining parts taken from reference TRBV5-1 and TRBJ1-2, reads KAGVTQTPRYLIKTRGQQVTLSCSPISGHRSVSWYQQTPGQGLQFLFEYFSETQRNKGNFPGRFSGRQFSNSRSEMNVSTLELGDSALYLCASSLGNYGYTFGSGTRLTVV.

J is TRBJ2-5 and V is TRBV5-4; weak D call: TRBD1 (5 bases). Germline V lookup: CDR1 SGHNT, CDR2 YYREEE (reference sequence). The CDR3 contains 13 residues. Trimming pared 5 bases from V and 5 bases from J, leaving 13 bases between. CDR3 loop: CASSFGQLETQYF. The DNA of the CDR3 is TGTGCCAGCAGTTTCGGACAACTGGAGACCCAGTACTTC.

V gene TRBV7-9 combines with J gene TRBJ2-2; D uncertain. Germline CDR1 is SEHNR and CDR2 is FQNEAQ (reference sequence). The CDR3 is 15 amino acids. Trimming took off 0 bases at V and 3 bases at J, with 8 bases between the two ends. For the CDR3, the DNA is TGTGCCAGCAGCTTAGCGCTGGAGTACACCGGGGAGCTGTTTTTT. It specifies CASSLALEYTGELFF. The whole variable domain, filled in from reference TRBV7-9 and TRBJ2-2, reads DTGVSQNPRHKITKRGQNVTFRCDPISEHNRLYWYRQTLGQGPEFLTYFQNEAQLEKSRLLSDRFSAERPKGSFSTLEIQRTEQGDSAMYLCASSLALEYTGELFFGEGSRLTVL.

This clonotype has only a few counts. The CDR3 loop reads CASSRMGLSYEQYF. Written as DNA, the CDR3 is TGTGCCAGCAGCCGTATGGGACTTTCCTACGAGCAGTACTTC. J is TRBJ2-7 and V is TRBV11-3; perhaps TRBD2 as D (6 bases). Trimming cost V 5 bases and J 1 base, with 12 bases left between them. Germline CDR1 reads SGHNT; CDR2 reads YENEEA. CDR3 length: 14 residues.

In this sample, this clonotype turned up a few times. The chain's CDR3 is CASSLRTEPNYGYTF. The CDR3, as DNA: TGTGCCAGCTCACTCCGGACAGAGCCTAACTATGGCTACACCTTC. The V call is TRBV18, the J call TRBJ1-2, with D possibly matching TRBD1 (6 bases). Germline V lookup: CDR1 KGHSH, CDR2 LQKENI. The CDR3 is made up of 15 amino acids. V lost 4 bases and J 0 bases, leaving 12 bases between the germline ends.

This clonotype showed up just a few times. The chain couples TRBV27 to TRBJ2-3; TRBD1 aligns across 8 bases. Germline V gives CDR1 MNHEY, CDR2 SMNVEV (reference sequence). The trim removed 5 bases at V and 1 base at J, leaving 11 bases unmatched. This CDR3 has 17 amino acids. CDR3 nucleotides: TGTGCCAGCAGTCCCTCCTCGACAGGGGTACGCACAGATACGCAGTATTTT. This sequence encodes CASSPSSTGVRTDTQYF.